This passage covers 6 T cell receptor beta chains from one sample sequenced in a study of regulatory T cells in long-lasting Graves disease. Documented time point: newly diagnosed GD, antithyroid drugs for less than 3 months. PBMC-derived RNA was used for the TCR library. With iRepertoire HTBI primers and Arm-PCR of CDR3 regions, TCR beta libraries were built. Via MiXCR, TCRdb re-called the multiplex PCR reads, giving one row per CDR3 protein. The data show 300,000 to 400,000 distinct CDR3 sequences, with around 17% seen just once and roughly 27% held by the top ten. The data also belong to a second study, concerning T cells in Graves' hyperthyroidism and ophthalmopathy.

The sequencing here drew on peripheral blood mononuclear cells (PBMCs), taken at new diagnosis, from a patient treated with antithyroid drugs. Receptors originate from a man in his forties or fifties with Graves disease.

Many counts were recorded for this clonotype. The rearrangement joins TRBV20-1 to TRBJ1-3; D unclear. CDR1 and CDR2 from the germline V gene are DFQATT and SNEGSKA (reference sequence). The CDR3 length is 12 residues. This chain's CDR3 is CSALRFGNTIYF. The DNA for the CDR3 is TGCAGCGCCCTTAGGTTTGGAAACACCATATATTTT.

This clonotype was counted ten times or more. This chain links TRBV6-2 or TRBV6-3 with TRBJ2-2, with 15 bases matching TRBD2. The ends lost 2 bases at V and 0 bases at J; junction bases unmatched: 4. This CDR3 has 19 residues. Germline assignment: CDR1 MNHEY and CDR2 SVGEGT. This CDR3 is CASSYPGLAGGTNTGELFF. Here the CDR3 DNA reads TGTGCCAGCAGTTACCCGGGACTAGCGGGGGGTACGAACACCGGGGAGCTGTTTTTT.

This clonotype showed up just a few times. This rearrangement joins TRBV29-1 to TRBJ2-1; D is unresolved. CDR3 length: 10 amino acids. Trimming stripped 4 bases from V and 7 bases from J, with 5 bases between. Per germline, CDR1 SQVTM and CDR2 ANQGSEA. The CDR3: CSVVTNEQFF. CDR3 bases: TGCAGCGTTGTAACGAATGAGCAGTTCTTC.

This clonotype was observed a handful of times. The V and J genes are TRBV15 and TRBJ1-6; D remains ambiguous. Per the germline V gene, CDR1 is LNHNV and CDR2 is YYDKDF (reference sequence). The CDR3 is made up of 13 amino acids. The V end lost 0 bases, the J end lost 9 bases, and 6 bases lay between the germline ends. The CDR3 protein is CATSRDEGSPLHF. DNA of the CDR3: TGTGCCACCAGCAGAGATGAGGGTTCACCCCTCCACTTT.

This clonotype was seen repeatedly, ten times or more. The chain recombines TRBV28 with TRBJ2-3; TRBD1 matches at 7 bases. This CDR3 spans 15 amino acids. Looked up from germline, CDR1 is MDHEN and CDR2 is SYDVKM. The ends lost 7 bases at V and 3 bases at J; junction bases unmatched: 10. The CDR3 DNA follows: TGTGCCAGCACCGCTGTTAGGGGGCTTACAGATACGCAGTATTTT. This gives the protein CASTAVRGLTDTQYF.

This clonotype was seen at least ten times. The rearrangement links TRBV5-1 to TRBJ2-1; 7 positions match TRBD1. CDR3 length equals 15 residues. Losses at the gene ends were 0 bases for V and 5 bases for J; bases not matched to a gene: 5. The germline V gene has CDR1 SGHRS and CDR2 YFSETQ. This chain's CDR3 is CASSLGQGIDNEQFF. The CDR3 region has the DNA TGCGCCAGCAGCTTGGGACAGGGAATAGACAATGAGCAGTTCTTC.